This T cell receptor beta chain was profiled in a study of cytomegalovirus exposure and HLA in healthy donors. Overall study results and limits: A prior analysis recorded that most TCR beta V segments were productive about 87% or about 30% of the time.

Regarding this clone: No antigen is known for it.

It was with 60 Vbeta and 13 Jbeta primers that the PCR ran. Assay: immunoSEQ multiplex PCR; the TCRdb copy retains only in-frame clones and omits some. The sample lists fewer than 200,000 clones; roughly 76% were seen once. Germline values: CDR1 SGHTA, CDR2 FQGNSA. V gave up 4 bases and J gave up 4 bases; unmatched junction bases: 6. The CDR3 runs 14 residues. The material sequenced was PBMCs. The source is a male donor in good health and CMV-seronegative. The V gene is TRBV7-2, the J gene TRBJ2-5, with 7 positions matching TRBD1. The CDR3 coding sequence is TGTGCCAGCAGCTCATTACAGGGGACAGAGACCCAGTACTTC. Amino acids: CASSSLQGTETQYF.